Each of the 9 T cell receptor beta chains below was sequenced from the same sample in a study of blood T cell repertoires in COVID-19. Data came from immunoSEQ multiplex PCR; TCRdb stores just in-frame clones and leaves some out. The table lists some 250,000 clones, around 90% of them singletons. Sequencing used peripheral blood. The receptors shown here come from a man in his sixties who had recovered from COVID-19.

This clone was counted a few times. The rearrangement uses TRBV25-1 and TRBJ2-4; TRBD1 might be the D (5 bases). V was trimmed by 4 bases and J by 0 bases, leaving 10 bases between them. CDR3 size: 15 residues. The V gene's germline CDR1 is MGHDK and CDR2 SYGVNS. This chain's CDR3 is CASSGDSLAKNIQYF. Written as DNA, the CDR3 is TGTGCCAGCAGTGGAGACAGCTTAGCCAAAAACATTCAGTACTTC.

As for this clone: The identical CDR3 is also encoded by other nucleotide sequences in the sample. This chain uses TRBV7-8 with TRBJ1-5; TRBD1 might be the D (6 bases). V lost 3 bases to trimming and J lost 5 bases, with 11 bases between them. The CDR3 is made up of 14 amino acids. Germline values: CDR1 SGHVS, CDR2 FQNEAQ. In DNA, the CDR3 is TGTGCCAGCAGCTTGTCTGGGGGCGATCAGCCCCAGCATTTT. It yields the protein CASSLSGGDQPQHF.

The chain recombines TRBV4-2 with TRBJ2-2, with 10 bases fitting TRBD2. The germline V gene encodes CDR1 LGHNA and CDR2 YNFKEQ. V trimming: 2 bases; J trimming: 5 bases; junction bases outside the gene matches: 14. This CDR3 has 19 residues. The CDR3 DNA is TGTGCCAGCAGCCAAAGAGGTGCTAGCGGGGGCCATGGGACCGGGGAGCTGTTTTTT. Protein: CASSQRGASGGHGTGELFF.

V usage is TRBV7-9 and J usage is TRBJ1-2, with TRBD1 matching 8 bases. Unmatched junction bases numbered 15, after V lost 5 bases and J lost 4 bases. Germline loops: CDR1 SEHNR, CDR2 FQNEAQ (reference sequence). The CDR3 is 17 residues long. The CDR3 coding sequence is TGTGCCAGCAGCCCCCCTGGCCTAGGACAGGGAGGCTATGGCTACACCTTC. Translation gives CASSPPGLGQGGYGYTF.

The rearrangement uses TRBV10-3 and TRBJ1-2, with unresolved D. The CDR3 contains 16 residues. Germline CDR1 and CDR2: ENHRY and SYGVKD. Between the trimmed V and J ends, which lost 3 bases and 6 bases, there was a span of 20 bases. CDR3 sequence reads: CAISDGSRGRVNGYTF. The CDR3 nucleotides are TGTGCCATCAGTGATGGATCGCGAGGGCGGGTGAATGGCTACACCTTC.

The count of this clone is one. The chain employs TRBV11-2 and TRBJ2-1; 7 bases agree with TRBD1. Germline V gene data show CDR1 as SGHAT and CDR2 as FQNNGV. The CDR3 loop spans 16 amino acids. V dropped 5 bases and J dropped 4; count of bases not matched to a gene: 11. CDR3 in DNA: TGTGCCAGCAGCCCTACAAGGGACAGACTATACAATGAGCAGTTCTTC. As protein: CASSPTRDRLYNEQFF.

The chain combines TRBV30 with TRBJ1-1; TRBD1 agrees at 10 bases. After removal of 2 bases from V and 4 bases from J, the junction contained 4 bases not matched to a gene. CDR1 is GTSNPN, CDR2 SVGIG, per germline (reference sequence). The CDR3 contains 14 residues. CDR3: CAWSPGQGTTEAFF. For the CDR3, the DNA is TGTGCCTGGAGTCCGGGACAGGGGACCACTGAAGCTTTCTTT.

The V call is TRBV4-1, the J call TRBJ2-2; 12 nucleotides line up with TRBD1. Trimming took 4 bases from V and 0 from J; bases not matched to a gene: 6. CDR1 is MGHRA and CDR2 is YSYEKL in the germline V gene. The CDR3 consists of 18 residues. CDR3 sequence: CASSPWDRGLTNTGELFF. Written as DNA, the CDR3 is TGCGCCAGCAGCCCCTGGGACAGGGGGCTTACGAACACCGGGGAGCTGTTTTTT.

The J gene is TRBJ1-4, the V gene TRBV9; TRBD1 might be the D (6 bases). From germline, CDR1 is SGDLS and CDR2 YYNGEE. The CDR3 consists of 14 residues. The V end was cut by 4 bases, the J end by 4 bases, with 11 bases between. CDR3 loop: CASSPRQVNEKLFF. The CDR3 DNA reads as TGTGCCAGCAGCCCGAGACAGGTTAATGAAAAACTGTTTTTT.